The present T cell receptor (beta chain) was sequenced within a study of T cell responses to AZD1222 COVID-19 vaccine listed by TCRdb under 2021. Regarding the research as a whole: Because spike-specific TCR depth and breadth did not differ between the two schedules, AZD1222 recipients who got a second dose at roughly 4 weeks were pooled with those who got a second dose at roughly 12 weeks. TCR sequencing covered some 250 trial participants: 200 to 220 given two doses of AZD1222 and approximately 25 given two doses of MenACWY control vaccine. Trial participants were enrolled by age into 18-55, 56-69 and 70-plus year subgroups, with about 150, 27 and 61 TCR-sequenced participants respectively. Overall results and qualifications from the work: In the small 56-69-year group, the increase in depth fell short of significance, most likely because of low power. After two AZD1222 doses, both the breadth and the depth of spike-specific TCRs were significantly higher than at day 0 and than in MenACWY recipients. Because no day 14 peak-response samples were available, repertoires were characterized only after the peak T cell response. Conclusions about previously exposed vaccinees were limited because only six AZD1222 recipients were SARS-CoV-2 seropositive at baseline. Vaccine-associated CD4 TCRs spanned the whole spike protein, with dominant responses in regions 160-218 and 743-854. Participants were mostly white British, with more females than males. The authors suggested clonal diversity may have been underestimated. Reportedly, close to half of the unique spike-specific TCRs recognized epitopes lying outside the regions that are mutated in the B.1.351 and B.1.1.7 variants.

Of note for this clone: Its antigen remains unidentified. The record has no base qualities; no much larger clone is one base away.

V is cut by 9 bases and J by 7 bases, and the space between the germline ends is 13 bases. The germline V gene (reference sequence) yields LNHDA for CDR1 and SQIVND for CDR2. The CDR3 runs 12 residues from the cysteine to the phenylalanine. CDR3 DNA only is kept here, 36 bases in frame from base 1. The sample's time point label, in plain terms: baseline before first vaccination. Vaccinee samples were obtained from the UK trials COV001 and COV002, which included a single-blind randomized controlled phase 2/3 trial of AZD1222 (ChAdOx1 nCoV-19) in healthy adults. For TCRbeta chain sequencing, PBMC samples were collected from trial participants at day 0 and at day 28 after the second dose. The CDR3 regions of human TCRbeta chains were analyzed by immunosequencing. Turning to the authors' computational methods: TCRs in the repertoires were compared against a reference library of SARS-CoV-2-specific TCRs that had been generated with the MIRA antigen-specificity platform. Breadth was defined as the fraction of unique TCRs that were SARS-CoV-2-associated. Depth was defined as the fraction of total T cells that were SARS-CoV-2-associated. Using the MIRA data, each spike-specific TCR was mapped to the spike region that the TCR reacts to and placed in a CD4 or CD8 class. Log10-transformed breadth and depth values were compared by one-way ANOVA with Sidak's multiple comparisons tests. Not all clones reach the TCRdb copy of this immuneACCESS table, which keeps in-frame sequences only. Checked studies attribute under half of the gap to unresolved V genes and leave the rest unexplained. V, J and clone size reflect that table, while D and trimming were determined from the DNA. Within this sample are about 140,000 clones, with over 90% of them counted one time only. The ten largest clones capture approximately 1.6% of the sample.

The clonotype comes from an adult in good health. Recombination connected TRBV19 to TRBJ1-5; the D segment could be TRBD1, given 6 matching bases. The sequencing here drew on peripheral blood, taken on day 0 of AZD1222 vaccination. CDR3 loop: CASEQGWQPQHF. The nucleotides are TGTGCCAGCGAACAGGGTTGGCAGCCCCAGCATTTT.